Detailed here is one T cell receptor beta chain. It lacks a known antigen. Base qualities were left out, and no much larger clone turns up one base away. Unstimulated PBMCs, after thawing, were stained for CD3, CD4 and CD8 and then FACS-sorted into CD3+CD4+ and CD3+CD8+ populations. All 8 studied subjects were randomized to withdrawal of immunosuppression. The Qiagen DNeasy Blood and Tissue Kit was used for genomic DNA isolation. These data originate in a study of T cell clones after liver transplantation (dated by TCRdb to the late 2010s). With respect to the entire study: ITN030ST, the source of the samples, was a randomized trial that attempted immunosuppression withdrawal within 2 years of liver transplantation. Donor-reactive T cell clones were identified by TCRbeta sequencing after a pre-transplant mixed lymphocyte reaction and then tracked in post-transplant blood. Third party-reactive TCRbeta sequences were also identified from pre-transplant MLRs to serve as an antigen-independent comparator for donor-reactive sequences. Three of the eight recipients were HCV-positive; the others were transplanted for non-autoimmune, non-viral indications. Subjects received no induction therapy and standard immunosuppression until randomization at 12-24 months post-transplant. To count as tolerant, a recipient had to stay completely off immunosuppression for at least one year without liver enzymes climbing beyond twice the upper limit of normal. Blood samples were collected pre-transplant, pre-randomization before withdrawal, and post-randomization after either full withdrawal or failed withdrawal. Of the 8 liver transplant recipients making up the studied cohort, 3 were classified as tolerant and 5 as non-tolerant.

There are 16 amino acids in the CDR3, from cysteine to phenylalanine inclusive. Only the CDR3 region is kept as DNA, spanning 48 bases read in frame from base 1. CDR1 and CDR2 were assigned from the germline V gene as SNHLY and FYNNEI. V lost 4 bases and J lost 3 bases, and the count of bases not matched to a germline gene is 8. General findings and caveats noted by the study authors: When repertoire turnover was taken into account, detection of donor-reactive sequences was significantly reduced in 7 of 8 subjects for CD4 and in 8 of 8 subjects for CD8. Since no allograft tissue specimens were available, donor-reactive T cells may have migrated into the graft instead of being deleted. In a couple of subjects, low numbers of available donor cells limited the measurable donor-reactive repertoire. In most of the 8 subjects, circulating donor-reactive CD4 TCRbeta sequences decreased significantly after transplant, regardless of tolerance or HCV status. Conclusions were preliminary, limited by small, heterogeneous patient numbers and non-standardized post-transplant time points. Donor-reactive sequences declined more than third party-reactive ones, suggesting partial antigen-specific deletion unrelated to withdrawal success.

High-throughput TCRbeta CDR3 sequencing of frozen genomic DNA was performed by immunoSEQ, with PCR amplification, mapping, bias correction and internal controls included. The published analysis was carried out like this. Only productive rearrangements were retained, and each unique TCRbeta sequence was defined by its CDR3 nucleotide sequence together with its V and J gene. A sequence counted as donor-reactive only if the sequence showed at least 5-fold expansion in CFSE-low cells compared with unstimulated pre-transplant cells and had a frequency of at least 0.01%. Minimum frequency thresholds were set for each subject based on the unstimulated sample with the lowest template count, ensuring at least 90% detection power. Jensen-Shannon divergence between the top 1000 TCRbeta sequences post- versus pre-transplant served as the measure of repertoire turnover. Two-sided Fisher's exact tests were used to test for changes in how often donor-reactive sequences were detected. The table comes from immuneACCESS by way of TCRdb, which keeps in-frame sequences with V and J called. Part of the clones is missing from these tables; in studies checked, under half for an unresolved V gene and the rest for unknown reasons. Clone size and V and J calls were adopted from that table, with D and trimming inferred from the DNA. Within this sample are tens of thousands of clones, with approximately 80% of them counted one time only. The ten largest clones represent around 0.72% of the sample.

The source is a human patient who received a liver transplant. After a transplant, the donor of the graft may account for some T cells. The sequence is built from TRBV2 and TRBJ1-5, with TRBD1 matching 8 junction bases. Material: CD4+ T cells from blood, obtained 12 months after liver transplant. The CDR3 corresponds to CASSGDRGRINQPQHF. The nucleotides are TGTGCCAGCAGTGGAGACAGGGGACGGATCAATCAGCCCCAGCATTTT.